Sequencing of this T cell receptor (beta chain) was carried out in a study of blood T cell repertoires in COVID-19. Using immunoSEQ multiplex PCR, the repertoire was profiled, and TCRdb retains in-frame clones only, with some absent. Among a few hundred thousand clones listed, over 75% were seen once. The V gene lost 1 base and the J gene lost 7 bases, with 14 bases spanning the gap. This CDR3 spans 14 amino acids. The germline V gene encodes CDR1 GTSNPN and CDR2 SVGIG (reference sequence). Individuals aged 18 to 89 years were recruited from 24 US areas. Recovered status applied to Cohort 3 donors who had two consecutive negative PCRs. It also applied to those with clearance or with symptom resolution.

The sequenced sample was PBMCs or T cells enriched from blood (not recorded which). This clonotype was sampled from a man aged 25-45 years who had recovered from COVID-19. The chain combines TRBV30 with TRBJ2-4; TRBD1 might be the D (6 bases). Here the CDR3 reads CAWSAQGSYNIQYF. DNA for the CDR3: TGTGCCTGGAGTGCGCAGGGGTCGTATAACATTCAGTACTTC.